This T cell receptor beta chain was observed in a study of blood T cell repertoires in COVID-19. Study overall: Spain, Italy and the United States supplied samples that represented acute and convalescent COVID-19. T cells, B-cell-depleted T cells, or PBMCs supplied cDNA or gDNA.

Per the authors' pipeline: Amplification of reference gene primers provided the estimated nucleated cell counts. Measured with immunoSEQ multiplex PCR; TCRdb has only the in-frame clones, and not every one. V, J and clone size derive from that table, while D and trimming were established from the DNA sequence. Seen here are over 50,000 clones, more than 75% observed once, and the top ten hold 7% to 9.5%. This clonotype originated in a man in his forties or fifties with active COVID-19. Sequenced: peripheral blood.

CDR3 sequence reads: CASSYEPSQGWGYF. The CDR3 nucleotides are TGTGCCAGCAGTTACGAACCCTCACAGGGCTGGGGGTACTTC. The chain is built from TRBV6-5 and TRBJ2-7, with D possibly matching TRBD1 (6 bases). CDR1 is MNHEY and CDR2 is SVGAGI in the germline V gene. The CDR3 consists of 14 residues. The ends were cut back, 2 bases at V and 12 bases at J, with 20 bases in the middle.